This T cell receptor (beta chain) derives from a study of blood T cell repertoires in COVID-19. Across the whole study: T cells, B-cell-depleted T cells, or PBMCs provided the cDNA or gDNA that served as material.

Germline assignment: CDR1 KGHSH and CDR2 LQKENI. The CDR3 runs 12 residues. Trimming took off 6 bases at V and 0 bases at J, with 4 bases between the two ends. Libraries were prepared by immunoSEQ multiplex PCR; TCRdb keeps only in-frame clonotypes and omits some of them. There are approximately 59,000 clones in the sample; 80% to 90% occur only once, and approximately 15% lies in the top ten. This clone appeared a single time. The clonotype originates from a man older than 75 with acute or convalescent COVID-19. The chain uses TRBV18 and TRBJ2-3; D ambiguous. Sequencing input: peripheral blood. CDR3 sequence reads: CASSPSTDTQYF. Here the CDR3 DNA reads TGTGCCAGCTCCCCTAGCACAGATACGCAGTATTTT.